Described below is a single TCR beta chain sequence and its context. Its antigen remains unknown. Primers: 60 Vbeta forward and 13 Jbeta reverse. Clones were sequenced by immunoSEQ multiplex PCR, and TCRdb holds only the in-frame ones, with some missing. The sample contains under 200,000 clones, approximately 77% of which appear only once. The sample comes from a study of cytomegalovirus exposure and HLA in healthy donors. Whole-study findings and limits: The authors enumerated 164 TCR beta chains as linked to cytomegalovirus. Later findings reportedly placed an Asian-associated ancestry cluster below the approximately 670-donor mean for N-insertions. Published work reported that the classifier diagnosed cytomegalovirus status with high specificity and sensitivity. Later on, an analysis tied under 20,000 TCR beta sequences to HLA alleles at 0.05 false discovery rate.

In germline, CDR1 is GTSNPN, CDR2 SVGIG (reference sequence). J was trimmed by 2 bases and V by 0 bases; bases with no gene match: 11. The CDR3 length is 17 residues. Sequencing used PBMCs. The chain uses TRBV30 and TRBJ2-5; 8 bases agree with TRBD1. The clonotype was recovered from a male donor in good health and CMV-seropositive. The CDR3 region is CAWSVPPGGIGQETQYF. The CDR3 nucleotides read TGTGCCTGGAGTGTACCGCCAGGGGGCATCGGACAAGAGACCCAGTACTTC.